This entry describes one TCR beta chain. Its antigen is unknown. One base away there is no much larger clone; base qualities are not given. The library was made by the immunoSEQ multiplex PCR assay. For the multiplex PCR, a mixture combining 60 forward primers for TCR Vbeta segments and 13 reverse primers for TCR Jbeta segments was used. A multiplex PCR assay on genomic DNA amplified the CDR3 region of rearranged TCR beta genes. Amplified TCR beta libraries were sequenced as 87-base-pair reads on the Illumina HiSeq System. The authors' analysis ran thus. Across the 700 or so repertoires, a later analysis counted around 80 million unique TCR beta chains, 9.5 million to 13 million of which were shared by at least two donors. A nearest-neighbor algorithm error-corrected the raw reads and collapsed the reads into unique sequences, merging closely related sequences to remove PCR and sequencing errors. CDR3 sequences were aligned to IMGT reference sequences to assign V, D and J gene segments. For a sequence to be retained, a match of at least six nucleotides to both a V gene segment and a J gene segment was required. Rearrangements were classified as productive when the CDR3 lacked stop codons and remained in frame with V and J, and all other rearrangements were classified as non-productive. CDR3 was defined by IMGT convention, running from the second conserved V-encoded cysteine to the conserved J-encoded phenylalanine. The earlier analysis of 587 of the donors excluded sequences that lacked an unambiguous match to a single V gene segment. An earlier analysis of 587 of the donors classified V segments as functional when productive rearrangements were above 56.7% and as segregating when the standard deviation between donors was above 5%. A statistical classification framework was built for diagnosing cytomegalovirus status from the catalog of TCR beta chain sequences. V and J gene assignment, in a later analysis, came from comparing TCR nucleotide sequences with IMGT/GENE-DB human TR gene sequences. Using the TCRdist pipeline, a later analysis assigned CDR3 sequences along with most-parsimonious VDJ recombination scenarios. In a later analysis, each TCR beta chain was defined by its CDR3 amino acid sequence together with its V-gene family, and reads lacking a unique V-gene family were excluded. As a way to deal with suspected cross-contamination and a sequencing artifact, a later analysis dropped roughly 600 nucleotide sequences that were highly shared and had low generation probability. In a later analysis, a clonal expansion index was calculated for each public chain from normalized within-repertoire ranks of inferred template counts. A later analysis computed generation probabilities with a VDJ recombination model fitted to out-of-frame rearrangements, and checked the results against IGoR. In a later analysis, hypergeometric tests were used to score TCR-TCR, TCR-HLA and TCR-CMV co-occurrence, with a repertoire-size bias correction applied to TCR pairs. In a later analysis, false discovery rates were estimated by permuting HLA or CMV assignments 20 times. In a later analysis, co-occurring TCRs were grouped with DBSCAN, and TCRdist sequence similarity was added when clustering was performed within HLA-allele-positive subsets. Repertoires with fewer than 30,000 or more than 120,000 public chains were left out of co-occurrence clustering, as were five repertoires with anomalous nucleotide sharing. Drawn from immuneACCESS, this table holds only the in-frame rearrangements with V and J called that TCRdb kept. Clones are partly lost; checked studies trace under half to an unresolved V gene and leave the rest unexplained. The D gene and trimming were derived from the DNA, and the V and J assignments and clone size from that table. This sample has under 200,000 clones in its table, and roughly 80% of those were observed once. 4.5% to 7.5% of the sample lies in the top ten.

The cohort comprised more than 550 healthy bone marrow donors. At the time of sampling, all cohort members were nominally healthy, though unrecorded immune exposures were likely present. The donor was CMV seropositive and belonged to the group of around 300 seropositive cohort members. Every donor gave a peripheral blood sample, and the peripheral blood mononuclear cells from that sample were used for TCR beta sequencing. The Qiagen DNeasy Blood Extraction Kit was used to extract genomic DNA from the blood cell samples. The data originate from a study of cytomegalovirus exposure and HLA in healthy donors (dated by TCRdb to the late 2010s). Concerning the study at large: According to an earlier analysis of several hundred of the donors, about 170 million T cells yielded over 100 million unique TCR beta sequences and 276 Gb of sequence data. Roughly 300 gigabases of sequencing data and 75 million to 85 million unique TCR sequences made up an early release that covered approximately 700 HLA-typed donors. Of the roughly 430 genotyped donors, over 65% fell in the genetic ancestry cluster associated with self-reported Caucasian donors. The study aimed to test whether signatures of past pathogen exposure could be identified by cataloging public T cell receptors. The study used immunosequencing to profile the T cell repertoires of 670 or so subjects and linked those repertoires to cytomegalovirus serostatus. A separate validation cohort of 100 to 150 different subjects was used in addition to the roughly 670-subject first cohort. To predict cytomegalovirus infection status, the study brought together high-throughput TCR immunosequencing, statistical association of individual TCRs with disease status, and machine learning. A later analysis re-analyzed previously published TCR beta repertoires from 600 to 850 donors and added high-resolution HLA genotyping to study TCR occurrence patterns. The later analysis used no new phenotypic data to find candidate immune exposures, relying instead on TCR beta sequences and their occurrence across donors. An earlier analysis of roughly 600 of the donors used high-throughput TCR beta sequencing to judge whether each TCR beta V gene segment behaved as functional or pseudogenic. Donor age, sex, ethnicity and CMV serostatus were collected together with the repertoire data. A later genetic analysis took genome-wide SNP genotypes for about three fifths of the 666 donors and used that subset as a discovery cohort. Every discovery cohort repertoire had been produced on one sequencing platform. HLA typing covered class I and class II loci at four-digit resolution. Typing coverage differed by locus: A, B, C, DRB1 and DQB1 were typed in roughly 620-640 donors, DQA1 in 522, DPA1 in 600 to 610, and DPB1 in just under 490. Four to six DR-DQ haplotypes were handled as single units for association and clustering, since linkage in the cohort was strong. Across around 400 genotyped donors of the cohort, an average of about 200,000 unique TCR beta nucleotide sequences per donor were sequenced, and approximately 17% of those sequences were non-productive. The research as a whole found: Most TCR sequences were observed very rarely across donors, whereas some public TCRs were present in many individuals. The classifier was reported to diagnose cytomegalovirus status with high specificity and sensitivity in both the original cohort and the validation cohort. A cluster of highly shared sequence variants was judged likely to represent a technical artifact of the sequencing pipeline. In this cohort, only TCR beta chains were sequenced, and detectable features were limited by the absence of alpha or paired-chain data. According to a later genetic analysis, donors in an Asian-associated ancestry cluster had fewer N-insertions in productive TCRs than the approximately 690-donor mean. Specific HLA alleles were associated with 15,000 to 20,000 TCR beta sequences at a false discovery rate of 0.05 in a later analysis. According to a later analysis, TCR association rates differed among HLA loci, with DRB1 alleles showing the most associated TCRs and HLA-C alleles showing the fewest. Over 15 rarely observed V segments, including chromosome 9 orphons, were excluded from the earlier analysis of almost 600 of the donors because counts were too low. Linkage disequilibrium might explain the correlated functional status among segregating V segments, but an unknown experimental factor could not be ruled out. The authors suggested that the approach could potentially be extended to other disease states and immunological phenotypes. An association between a missense DCLRE1C variant and V-gene and J-gene trimming of TCR beta chains was found in a later genetic analysis and replicated in an independent cohort. Compared with equally common non-associated chains, HLA-associated TCR beta chains in a later analysis were more clonally expanded and had lower generation probabilities. Strong co-occurrence of HLA alleles, especially DR and DQ, made assigning TCR associations to individual alleles difficult. A further reported finding was that TCR beta sequences accurately predicted the HLA-A and HLA-B alleles for most subjects in the first cohort. The only immune exposure information available for the cohort was CMV serostatus. Because some donors lacked HLA typing at each locus, the association tests relied only on the typed subset. A few of the identified cytomegalovirus-associated TCR beta chains were confirmed in vitro to be specific for cytomegalovirus antigens. Roughly uniform sequencing depth across donors was assumed in presence/absence analyses, although this assumption may not hold. Broadly in line with IMGT annotations, most TCR beta V segments showed up in productive rearrangements about 87% or about 30% of the time in an earlier analysis of 587 of the donors. A later analysis found that most CMV-associated TCR beta chains appeared HLA-restricted, with HLA associations seemingly driven largely by CMV exposure. The study gave a list of 150 to 200 TCR beta chains associated with cytomegalovirus. Several of the top co-occurrence clusters appeared to be linked to parvovirus B19, influenza, CMV and Epstein-Barr virus, according to a later analysis.

The specimen sequenced was PBMCs. This TCR came from a woman aged 25-40 years in good health and CMV-seropositive.

The bases are TGTGCCAGCAAAACAAATGAGAACACTGAAGCTTTCTTT. Its translation reads: CASKTNENTEAFF. The chain was built from TRBV28 and TRBJ1-1, with the D gene call left open. The germline V gene supplies CDR1 MDHEN and CDR2 SYDVKM. V gives up 7 bases and J gives up 1 base, and the segment between their germline ends measures 10 bases. From cysteine to phenylalanine, the CDR3 is 13 amino acids long. Only the CDR3 portion is preserved as DNA: 39 bases, with reading frame beginning at the first base.